These 28 T cell receptor beta chains share one sample of origin, sequenced in a study of PD-L1 blockade in urothelial cancer. TCRdb keeps only in-frame clones here, not all; method: immunoSEQ multiplex PCR. The data show about 57,000 clones, more than 70% seen once. Sample: PBMCs, taken around atezolizumab (anti-PD-L1) treatment. These receptors all come from a man between 45 and 60 years old with urothelial cancer.

This sequence joins TRBV5-1 and TRBJ2-2; D perhaps matches TRBD2 (5 bases). Germline V gives CDR1 SGHRS, CDR2 YFSETQ. Trimming took off 1 base at V and 4 bases at J, with 8 bases between the two ends. The CDR3 runs to 14 residues. CDR3 sequence: CASSLYGGTGELFF. CDR3 sequence (DNA): TGCGCCAGCAGCTTGTACGGAGGCACCGGGGAGCTGTTTTTT.

V and J are TRBV23-1 and TRBJ2-7; D not resolved. TRBV23-1 is filed as an ORF, its function uncertain. This CDR3 is 15 amino acids long. Trimming removed 6 bases at V and 1 base at J, with 16 bases between. CDR3 sequence reads: CASRLDPAPSYEQYF. DNA of the CDR3: TGCGCCAGCAGGCTAGACCCCGCACCTTCCTACGAGCAGTACTTC.

The V and J genes are TRBV7-2 and TRBJ2-1, with D perhaps matching TRBD2 (6 bases). CDR3 size: 15 residues. Trimming shortened V by 2 bases and J by 3 bases, and 11 bases separated the two germline ends. Looked up from germline, CDR1 is SGHTA and CDR2 is FQGNSA. The CDR3 reads CASSLHPGGYNEQFF. DNA for the CDR3: TGTGCCAGCAGCTTACATCCCGGGGGCTACAATGAGCAGTTCTTC.

This clone was observed once. V and J are TRBV27 and TRBJ1-5; D is possibly TRBD1 (6 bases). Trimming took off 6 bases at V and 5 bases at J, with 20 bases between the two ends. The CDR3 has 16 amino acids. Germline V lookup: CDR1 MNHEY, CDR2 SMNVEV (reference sequence). The CDR3 DNA is TGTGCCAGCAGGAGTACGGGTCCGGGGGGCGATCAGCCCCAGCATTTT. Protein product: CASRSTGPGGDQPQHF.

This chain joins TRBV4-1 and TRBJ2-1, with 14 bases identical to TRBD2. The CDR3 sequence is 18 residues long. From germline, CDR1 is MGHRA and CDR2 YSYEKL. V trimming: 3 bases; J trimming: 7 bases; junction bases outside the gene matches: 11. The CDR3 bases are TGCGCCAGCAGCCAGGGACTAGCGGGAGTAGGCTTTAGGAATGAGCAGTTCTTC. Residues: CASSQGLAGVGFRNEQFF.

This clone was counted only a few times. This sequence joins TRBV2 and TRBJ2-5; D is possibly TRBD2 (6 bases). Germline CDR1 and CDR2: SNHLY and FYNNEI. This CDR3 spans 14 amino acids. V shed 5 bases and J shed 1 base, with 11 bases lying between them. CDR3 residues: CASSTRTIQETQYF. The DNA for the CDR3 is TGTGCCAGCAGTACCCGGACTATCCAAGAGACCCAGTACTTC.

The chain recombines TRBV2 with TRBJ2-5, with a weak D call TRBD1 (6 bases). Germline assignment: CDR1 SNHLY and CDR2 FYNNEI. The CDR3 consists of 13 residues. The V gene lost 6 bases and the J gene lost 1 base, with 9 bases spanning the gap. CDR3 sequence reads: CASRGQLQETQYF. The CDR3 DNA reads as TGTGCCAGCAGGGGACAACTCCAAGAGACCCAGTACTTC.

V is TRBV6-1 and J is TRBJ1-5; D not certain. CDR1 and CDR2 (germline): MNHNS, SASEGT. Trimming shortened V by 6 bases and J by 6 bases, and 15 bases separated the two germline ends. This CDR3 has 14 residues. CDR3 coding DNA: TGTGCCAGCAGGTCGGCGGGGTCCGTTCAGCCCCAGCATTTT. The encoded protein is CASRSAGSVQPQHF.

This chain connects TRBV10-1 to TRBJ1-6; TRBD1 is a possible D gene (5 bases). CDR1 and CDR2 (germline): WNHNN, SYGVQD (reference sequence). Trimming cost V 8 bases and J 12 bases, with 8 bases left between them. There are 10 residues in the CDR3. CDR3 amino acids: CASVGGPLHF. CDR3 in DNA: TGCGCCAGCGTGGGGGGACCCCTCCACTTT.

This clone was counted between two and nine times. The genes are TRBV19 and TRBJ2-2; D ambiguous. V gave up 7 bases and J gave up 6 bases, with 9 bases separating them. The CDR3 is 12 residues long. Germline V gene lookup returns CDR1 LNHDA and CDR2 SQIVND (reference sequence). The CDR3 DNA reads as TGTGCCAGTATCGGTCGGTCCGGGGAGCTGTTTTTT. Its translation: CASIGRSGELFF.

The chain's CDR3 is CASSPGGTITAGNTIYF. Here the CDR3 DNA reads TGTGCCAGCAGCCCCGGGGGAACGATCACTGCTGGAAACACCATATATTTT. V is TRBV5-4 and J is TRBJ1-3; perhaps TRBD1 as D (5 bases). V was shortened by 4 bases and J by 2 bases, with 19 bases between the two germline ends. CDR3 length: 17 amino acids. CDR1 is SGHNT, CDR2 YYREEE, per germline (reference sequence).

The V and J genes are TRBV28 and TRBJ1-2; D might be TRBD1 (6 bases). Deletions cut 8 bases from V and 2 bases from J, with 21 bases between. The CDR3 is 16 residues long. Germline V CDR1 and CDR2: MDHEN, SYDVKM. The CDR3 coding sequence is TGTGCCAGCTTTACCTCGGGGGGAGGGGGGAACTATGGCTACACCTTC. Translated: CASFTSGGGGNYGYTF.

The rearrangement joins TRBV27 to TRBJ2-7; 9 bases agree with TRBD2. Germline V gene sequence: CDR1 MNHEY, CDR2 SMNVEV (reference sequence). The CDR3 has 14 residues. V was clipped by 6 bases and J by 4 bases; unmatched bases: 7. The CDR3: CASSPGTSPYEQYF. CDR3 nucleotide sequence: TGTGCCAGCAGCCCCGGGACTAGCCCTTACGAGCAGTACTTC.

This clone came up a few times. The V gene is TRBV5-1, the J gene TRBJ2-1, with TRBD2 matching over 8 bases. The CDR3 contains 14 residues. Per the germline V gene, CDR1 is SGHRS and CDR2 is YFSETQ. V was pared by 5 bases and J by 5 bases, with 6 bases of the junction left unmatched. The CDR3 reads CASRETSVDNEQFF. The DNA for the CDR3 is TGCGCCAGCAGGGAGACTAGCGTAGACAATGAGCAGTTCTTC.

V is TRBV27 and J is TRBJ1-2; 7 bases match TRBD1. This CDR3 region has 13 residues. The ends lost 6 bases at V and 7 bases at J; junction bases unmatched: 8. CDR1 MNHEY and CDR2 SMNVEV come from the germline V gene (reference sequence). The CDR3, as DNA: TGTGCCAGCAGCATAACAGGGACAGCTGGCTACACCTTC. It yields the protein CASSITGTAGYTF.

CDR3: CASSYSLAGESHEQFF. CDR3 bases: TGTGCCAGCAGTTACTCGCTAGCGGGAGAGTCCCATGAGCAGTTCTTC. The V and J genes are TRBV6-5 and TRBJ2-1; 10 positions match TRBD2. V lost 0 bases, J lost 8 bases, and 7 bases stayed unmatched. The CDR3 totals 16 residues. Looked up from germline, CDR1 is MNHEY and CDR2 is SVGAGI.

The gene calls are TRBV19 and TRBJ2-1, with 9 bases fitting TRBD2. Germline trimming cut 3 bases from V and 4 bases from J; bases unmatched to any gene: 4. The CDR3 consists of 15 residues. CDR1 LNHDA and CDR2 SQIVND come from the germline V gene (reference sequence). This CDR3 is CASSIGGRDYNEQFF. DNA of the CDR3: TGTGCCAGTAGTATCGGCGGGAGGGATTACAATGAGCAGTTCTTC. The complete variable domain, with remaining parts taken from reference TRBV19 and TRBJ2-1, reads DGGITQSPKYLFRKEGQNVTLSCEQNLNHDAMYWYRQDPGQGLRLIYYSQIVNDFQKGDIAEGYSVSREKKESFPLTVTSAQKNPTAFYLCASSIGGRDYNEQFFGPGTRLTVL.

This clone has just one count. V gene TRBV18 combines with J gene TRBJ2-7; 7 nucleotides match TRBD1. Germline V gives CDR1 KGHSH, CDR2 LQKENI. This CDR3 has 14 residues. Germline trimming cut 2 bases from V and 2 bases from J; bases unmatched to any gene: 3. The CDR3 sequence is CASSPTGQAYEQYF. The DNA for the CDR3 is TGTGCCAGCTCACCAACCGGACAGGCCTACGAGCAGTACTTC.

The V and J genes are TRBV5-1 and TRBJ2-3; 7 positions match TRBD1. The CDR3 is 14 residues long. Losses at the gene ends were 8 bases for V and 0 bases for J; bases not matched to a gene: 6. The germline V gene has CDR1 SGHRS and CDR2 YFSETQ. CDR3 residues: CASRDSTSTDTQYF. CDR3 DNA sequence: TGCGCCAGTAGGGACAGCACTAGCACAGATACGCAGTATTTT.

This clone was counted once. The chain links TRBV28 to TRBJ2-1, with 12 bases that match TRBD2. CDR1 is MDHEN and CDR2 is SYDVKM in the germline V gene. The J segment lost 7 bases and the V segment lost 6 bases, leaving 19 bases of the junction unmatched. CDR3 size: 19 residues. In DNA, the CDR3 is TGTGCCAGCAGACCTGAGGCTAGCGGGAGGGCCGAGTTGCGAAATGAGCAGTTCTTC. Amino acid sequence: CASRPEASGRAELRNEQFF.

The CDR3 bases are TGTGCCACCAGCAGAGGTTTAGCGGGAGCGTCGGGGGAGCTGTTTTTT. Its translation is CATSRGLAGASGELFF. This chain joins TRBV15 and TRBJ2-2; 9 bases match TRBD2. The CDR3 extends over 16 amino acids. From germline, CDR1 is LNHNV and CDR2 YYDKDF (reference sequence). V lost 1 base to trimming and J lost 8 bases; unmatched junction nucleotides: 8.

The chain is built from TRBV11-2 and TRBJ2-1; 12 bases map to TRBD2. Germline V gene data show CDR1 as SGHAT and CDR2 as FQNNGV. J was trimmed by 1 base and V by 2 bases; bases with no gene match: 9. The CDR3 totals 19 residues. CDR3 region: CASSLLQTSGSISYNEQFF. CDR3 coding DNA: TGTGCCAGCAGCTTATTGCAGACTAGCGGGAGTATTTCCTACAATGAGCAGTTCTTC. The full variable domain, completed using reference TRBV11-2 and TRBJ2-1, is EAGVAQSPRYKIIEKRQSVAFWCNPISGHATLYWYQQILGQGPKLLIQFQNNGVVDDSQLPKDRFSAERLKGVDSTLKIQPAKLEDSAVYLCASSLLQTSGSISYNEQFFGPGTRLTVL.

In the case of this clone: Different DNA sequences within this sample yield the same CDR3. V and J are TRBV5-1 and TRBJ2-7; TRBD2 agrees at 9 bases. V trimming: 0 bases; J trimming: 3 bases; junction bases outside the gene matches: 4. The CDR3 is 15 amino acids. Germline V gives CDR1 SGHRS, CDR2 YFSETQ. This CDR3 reads CASSLVGGGGYEQYF. The CDR3 DNA is TGCGCCAGCAGCTTGGTAGGCGGGGGGGGCTACGAGCAGTACTTC.

The CDR3 DNA reads TGTGCCAGCAGCCCGAAGTATGTGACAGATGAGCAGTTCTTC. Translated: CASSPKYVTDEQFF. The V gene is TRBV13, the J gene TRBJ2-1, with D tentatively TRBD1 (5 bases). The germline V gene has CDR1 PRHDT and CDR2 FYEKMQ (reference sequence). V dropped 5 bases and J dropped 8 bases, with 16 bases sitting between them. CDR3 length equals 14 residues.

The V gene is TRBV28, the J gene TRBJ2-1; no clear D gene. The CDR3 is 14 residues long. V was clipped by 4 bases and J by 0 bases, with 7 bases between them. The germline CDR1 and CDR2 sequences are MDHEN and SYDVKM. CDR3: CASSSLSSYNEQFF. CDR3 DNA sequence: TGTGCCAGCAGTTCGCTCAGCTCCTACAATGAGCAGTTCTTC.

The chain uses TRBV7-2 and TRBJ2-7; D ambiguous. The ends were cut back, 2 bases at V and 7 bases at J, with 6 bases in the middle. This CDR3 has 11 amino acids. Germline-derived CDR1 and CDR2 are SGHTA and FQGNSA. The CDR3 here is CASSLLREQYF. CDR3 DNA: TGTGCCAGCAGCTTACTCAGGGAGCAGTACTTC.

V usage is TRBV2 and J usage is TRBJ2-2; D possibly corresponds to TRBD2 (7 bases). Germline V gene data show CDR1 as SNHLY and CDR2 as FYNNEI. The V end lost 2 bases, the J end lost 5 bases, and 12 bases lay between the germline ends. The CDR3 totals 15 residues. The CDR3 protein is CASSELGGQTGELFF. The CDR3 coding sequence is TGTGCCAGCAGTGAACTGGGGGGGCAGACCGGGGAGCTGTTTTTT.

The chain employs TRBV7-9 and TRBJ2-7; TRBD1 matches at 11 bases. Trimming cost V 5 bases and J 6 bases; bases outside gene matches: 3. This CDR3 has 13 residues. Germline CDR1 and CDR2: SEHNR and FQNEAQ (reference sequence). CDR3 protein: CASSRTGGGEQYF. In DNA form, the CDR3 reads TGTGCCAGCAGCCGGACAGGGGGCGGCGAGCAGTACTTC.